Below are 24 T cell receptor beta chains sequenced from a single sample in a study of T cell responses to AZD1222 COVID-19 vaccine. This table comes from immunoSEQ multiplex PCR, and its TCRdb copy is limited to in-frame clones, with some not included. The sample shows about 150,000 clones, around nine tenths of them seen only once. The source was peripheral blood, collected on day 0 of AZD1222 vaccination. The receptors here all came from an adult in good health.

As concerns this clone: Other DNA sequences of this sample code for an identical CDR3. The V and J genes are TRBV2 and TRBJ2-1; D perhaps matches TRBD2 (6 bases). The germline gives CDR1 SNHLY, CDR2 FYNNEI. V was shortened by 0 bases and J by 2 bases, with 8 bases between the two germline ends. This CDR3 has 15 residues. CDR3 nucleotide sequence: TGTGCCAGCAGTGAAGCGGGGGGTACCTACAATGAGCAGTTCTTC. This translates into CASSEAGGTYNEQFF. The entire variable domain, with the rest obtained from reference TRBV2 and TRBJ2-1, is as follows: EPEVTQTPSHQVTQMGQEVILRCVPISNHLYFYWYRQILGQKVEFLVSFYNNEISEKSEIFDDQFSVERPDGSNFTLKIRSTKLEDSAMYFCASSEAGGTYNEQFFGPGTRLTVL.

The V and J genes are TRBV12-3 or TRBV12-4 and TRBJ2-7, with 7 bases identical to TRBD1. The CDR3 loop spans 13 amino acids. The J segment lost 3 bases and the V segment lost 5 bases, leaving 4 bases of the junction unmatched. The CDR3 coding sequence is TGTGCCAGCAGTGGGACAGTAGTCTACGAGCAGTACTTC. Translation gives CASSGTVVYEQYF.

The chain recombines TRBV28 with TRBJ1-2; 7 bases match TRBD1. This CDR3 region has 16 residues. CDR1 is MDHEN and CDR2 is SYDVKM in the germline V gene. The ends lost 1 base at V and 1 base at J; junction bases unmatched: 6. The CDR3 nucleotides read TGTGCCAGCAGTTTATCCAGGGGGATCTTTAACTATGGCTACACCTTC. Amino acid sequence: CASSLSRGIFNYGYTF.

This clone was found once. CDR3: CASSDSRNTGELFF. CDR3 DNA: TGTGCCAGCAGTGACTCGAGGAACACCGGGGAGCTGTTTTTT. The J gene is TRBJ2-2, the V gene TRBV6-4; D uncertain. Germline V gives CDR1 MRHNA, CDR2 SNTAGT. V dropped 0 bases and J dropped 1 base, with 3 bases sitting between them. The CDR3 spans 14 residues.

The CDR3 bases are TGTGCCAGCAGCAAAGGTGTGAGGGGAAAGCACTATGGCTACACCTTC. Its protein product is CASSKGVRGKHYGYTF. V gene TRBV21-1 combines with J gene TRBJ1-2. TRBV21-1 is a known pseudogene. The CDR3 covers 16 residues.

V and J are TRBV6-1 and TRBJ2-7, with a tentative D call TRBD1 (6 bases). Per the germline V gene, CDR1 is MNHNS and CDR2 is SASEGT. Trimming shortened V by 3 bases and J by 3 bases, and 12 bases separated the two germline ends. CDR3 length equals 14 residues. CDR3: CASSDWGRNYEQYF. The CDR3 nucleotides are TGTGCCAGCAGTGATTGGGGGCGGAACTACGAGCAGTACTTC.

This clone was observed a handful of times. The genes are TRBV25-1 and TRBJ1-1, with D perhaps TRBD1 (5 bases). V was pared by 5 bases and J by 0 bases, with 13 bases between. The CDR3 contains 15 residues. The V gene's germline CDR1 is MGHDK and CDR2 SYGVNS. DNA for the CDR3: TGTGCCAGCAGTTTAACGACAGACATGAACACTGAAGCTTTCTTT. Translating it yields CASSLTTDMNTEAFF.

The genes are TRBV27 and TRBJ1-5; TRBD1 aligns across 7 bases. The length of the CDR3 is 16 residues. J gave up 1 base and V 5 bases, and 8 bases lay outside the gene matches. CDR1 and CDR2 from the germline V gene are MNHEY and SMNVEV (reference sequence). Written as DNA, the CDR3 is TGTGCCAGCAGTCCCCTGACAGGGTACAGCAATCAGCCCCAGCATTTT. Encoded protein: CASSPLTGYSNQPQHF.

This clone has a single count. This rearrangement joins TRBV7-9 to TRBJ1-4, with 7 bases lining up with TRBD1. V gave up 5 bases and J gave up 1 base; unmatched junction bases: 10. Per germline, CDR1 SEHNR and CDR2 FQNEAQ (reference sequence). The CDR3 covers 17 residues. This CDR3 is CASSPGGGLVTNEKLFF. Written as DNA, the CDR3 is TGTGCCAGCAGCCCAGGGGGGGGGCTGGTAACTAATGAAAAACTGTTTTTT. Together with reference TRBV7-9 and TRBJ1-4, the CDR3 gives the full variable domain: DTGVSQNPRHKITKRGQNVTFRCDPISEHNRLYWYRQTLGQGPEFLTYFQNEAQLEKSRLLSDRFSAERPKGSFSTLEIQRTEQGDSAMYLCASSPGGGLVTNEKLFFGSGTQLSVL.

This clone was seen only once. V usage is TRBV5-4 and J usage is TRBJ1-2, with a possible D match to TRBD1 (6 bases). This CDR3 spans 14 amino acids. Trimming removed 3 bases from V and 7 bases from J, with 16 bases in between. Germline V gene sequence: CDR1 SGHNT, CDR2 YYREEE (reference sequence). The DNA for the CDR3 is TGTGCCAGCAGCTGGGGGCGAGGGTTCGGTGGCTACACCTTC. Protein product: CASSWGRGFGGYTF.

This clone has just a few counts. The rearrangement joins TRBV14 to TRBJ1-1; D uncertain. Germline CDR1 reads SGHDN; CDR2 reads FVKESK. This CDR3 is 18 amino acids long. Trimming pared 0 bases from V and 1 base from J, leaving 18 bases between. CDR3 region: CASSQDYRATGKNTEAFF. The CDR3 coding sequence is TGTGCCAGCAGCCAAGATTATAGGGCGACGGGAAAGAACACTGAAGCTTTCTTT.

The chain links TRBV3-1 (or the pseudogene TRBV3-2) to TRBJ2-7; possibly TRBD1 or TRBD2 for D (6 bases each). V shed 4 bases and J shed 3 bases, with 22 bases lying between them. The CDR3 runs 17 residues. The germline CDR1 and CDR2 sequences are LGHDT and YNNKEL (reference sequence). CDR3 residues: CASSPLLGQGTRYEQYF. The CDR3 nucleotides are TGTGCCAGCAGCCCCCTACTGGGGCAGGGGACTCGCTACGAGCAGTACTTC.

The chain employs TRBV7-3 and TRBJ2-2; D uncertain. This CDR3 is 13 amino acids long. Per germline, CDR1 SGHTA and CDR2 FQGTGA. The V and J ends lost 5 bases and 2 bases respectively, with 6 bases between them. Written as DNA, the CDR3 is TGTGCCAGCAGCCCCACAAACACCGGGGAGCTGTTTTTT. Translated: CASSPTNTGELFF.

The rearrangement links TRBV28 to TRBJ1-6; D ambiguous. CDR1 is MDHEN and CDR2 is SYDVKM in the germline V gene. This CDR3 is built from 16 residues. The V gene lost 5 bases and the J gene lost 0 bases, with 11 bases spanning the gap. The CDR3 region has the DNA TGTGCCAGCAGTAGACCCTCCAGCTCCTATAATTCACCCCTCCACTTT. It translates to CASSRPSSSYNSPLHF.

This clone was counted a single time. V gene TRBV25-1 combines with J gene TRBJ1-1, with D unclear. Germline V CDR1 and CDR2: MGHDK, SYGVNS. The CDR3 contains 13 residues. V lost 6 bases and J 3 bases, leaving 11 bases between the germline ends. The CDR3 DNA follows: TGTGCCAGCAGACGTACCGTGGACACTGAAGCTTTCTTT. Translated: CASRRTVDTEAFF.

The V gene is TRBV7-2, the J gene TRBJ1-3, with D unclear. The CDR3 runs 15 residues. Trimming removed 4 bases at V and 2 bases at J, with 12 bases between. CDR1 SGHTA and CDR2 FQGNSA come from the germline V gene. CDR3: CASSSQATPGNTIYF. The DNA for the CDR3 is TGTGCCAGCAGCTCGCAGGCCACGCCTGGAAACACCATATATTTT.

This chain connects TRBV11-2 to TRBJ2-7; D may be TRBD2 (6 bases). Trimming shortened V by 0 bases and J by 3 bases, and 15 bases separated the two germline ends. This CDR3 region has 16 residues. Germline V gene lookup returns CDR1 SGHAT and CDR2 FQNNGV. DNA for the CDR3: TGTGCCAGCAGCTTAGATAGCGGCGGACTTTACTACGAGCAGTACTTC. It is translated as CASSLDSGGLYYEQYF.

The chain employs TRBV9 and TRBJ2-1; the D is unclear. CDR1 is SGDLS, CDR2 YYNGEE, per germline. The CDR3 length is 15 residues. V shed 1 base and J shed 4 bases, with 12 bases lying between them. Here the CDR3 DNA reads TGTGCCAGCAGCGTATCTGGCAGGCAATACAATGAGCAGTTCTTC. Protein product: CASSVSGRQYNEQFF.

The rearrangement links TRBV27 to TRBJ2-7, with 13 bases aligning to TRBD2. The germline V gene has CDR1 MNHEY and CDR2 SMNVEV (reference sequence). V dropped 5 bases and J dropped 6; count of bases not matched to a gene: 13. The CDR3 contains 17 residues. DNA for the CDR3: TGTGCCAGCAGTCCTGGGACTAGCGGGAAGTTTTTCGGCGAGCAGTACTTC. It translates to CASSPGTSGKFFGEQYF.

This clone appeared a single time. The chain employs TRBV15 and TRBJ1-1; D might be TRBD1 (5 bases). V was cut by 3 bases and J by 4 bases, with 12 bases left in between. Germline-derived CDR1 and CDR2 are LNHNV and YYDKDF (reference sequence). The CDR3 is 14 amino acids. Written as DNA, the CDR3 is TGTGCCACCAGCAGGCAGGGATGGGGCACTGAAGCTTTCTTT. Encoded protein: CATSRQGWGTEAFF. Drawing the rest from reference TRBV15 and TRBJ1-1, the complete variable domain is DAMVIQNPRYQVTQFGKPVTLSCSQTLNHNVMYWYQQKSSQAPKLLFHYYDKDFNNEADTPDNFQSRRPNTSFCFLDIRSPGLGDTAMYLCATSRQGWGTEAFFGQGTRLTVV.

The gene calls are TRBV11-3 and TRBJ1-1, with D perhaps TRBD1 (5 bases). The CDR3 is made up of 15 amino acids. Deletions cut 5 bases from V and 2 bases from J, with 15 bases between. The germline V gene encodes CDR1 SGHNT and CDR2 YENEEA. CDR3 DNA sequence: TGTGCCAGCAGCCCTACTGGGACGGGCAACACTGAAGCTTTCTTT. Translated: CASSPTGTGNTEAFF.

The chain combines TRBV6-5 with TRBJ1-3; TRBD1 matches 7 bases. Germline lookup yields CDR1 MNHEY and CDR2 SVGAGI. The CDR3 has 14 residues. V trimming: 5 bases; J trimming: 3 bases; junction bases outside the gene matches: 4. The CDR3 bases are TGTGCCAGCAGTCGGCAGGGGGGTGGAAACACCATATATTTT. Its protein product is CASSRQGGGNTIYF.

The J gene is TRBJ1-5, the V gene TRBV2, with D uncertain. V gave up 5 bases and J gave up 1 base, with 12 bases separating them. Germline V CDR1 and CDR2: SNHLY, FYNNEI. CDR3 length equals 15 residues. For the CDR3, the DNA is TGTGCCAGCAGTCCTTTTACTCTCAGCAATCAGCCCCAGCATTTT. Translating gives CASSPFTLSNQPQHF.

For the CDR3, the DNA is TGTGCCAGCAGCCAATTGACTAGAGGCTCTATGGGACGTGATGAGCAGTTCTTC. Amino acids: CASSQLTRGSMGRDEQFF. The genes are TRBV7-9 and TRBJ2-1; D perhaps matches TRBD2 (6 bases). Germline CDR1 is SEHNR and CDR2 is FQNEAQ (reference sequence). Trimming shortened V by 5 bases and J by 8 bases, and 28 bases separated the two germline ends. The CDR3 has 18 residues.